This T cell receptor (beta chain) was profiled in a study of blood T cell repertoires in COVID-19. At the level of the study: Both acute and convalescent COVID-19 samples were obtained from the United States, Italy and Spain. T cells, B-cell-depleted T cells, or PBMCs provided the cDNA or gDNA that served as material.

V lost 4 bases and J lost 6; bases outside the gene matches: 2. Germline CDR1 and CDR2: SGHNT and YYREEE (reference sequence). There are 15 residues in the CDR3. Study processing details: Amplification of reference gene primers provided the estimated nucleated cell counts. The data were produced by immunoSEQ multiplex PCR, yet TCRdb's version contains in-frame clones alone and is incomplete. From that table come the V and J calls and clone size; the DNA was used to work out D and trimming. The sample holds approximately 40,000 clones, 90% seen once. Material for sequencing was peripheral blood. The source is a human donor in a cohort sampled during active COVID-19. This rearrangement joins TRBV5-4 to TRBJ2-2; 14 bases agree with TRBD2. The CDR3 sequence: CASSRGLAGAGELFF. The CDR3, as DNA: TGTGCCAGCAGCAGGGGACTAGCGGGAGCCGGGGAGCTGTTTTTT.